Below, 15 T cell receptor beta chains from the same sample are listed, as sequenced in a study of T cell responses to AZD1222 COVID-19 vaccine. Libraries were prepared by immunoSEQ multiplex PCR; TCRdb keeps only in-frame clonotypes and omits some of them. Here the sample spans 90,000 to 130,000 clones, about 87% being singletons. Sample: peripheral blood, taken on day 0 of AZD1222 vaccination. These receptors all come from an adult in good health.

The chain employs TRBV6-6 and TRBJ2-3, with a possible D match to TRBD1 (5 bases). Germline CDR1 is MNHNY and CDR2 is SVGAGI (reference sequence). This CDR3 spans 11 amino acids. The germline V and J ends were trimmed by 4 bases and 6 bases, with 5 bases remaining between them. The CDR3 nucleotides read TGTGCCAGCAGTTGGGGCGATACGCAGTATTTT. Amino acid sequence: CASSWGDTQYF.

This chain joins TRBV18 and TRBJ1-6; 8 bases match TRBD1. The germline V gene has CDR1 KGHSH and CDR2 LQKENI. V gave up 6 bases and J gave up 7 bases; unmatched junction bases: 8. CDR3 length: 15 residues. The CDR3 sequence: CASSADRAPNSPLHF. DNA for the CDR3: TGTGCCAGCTCTGCGGACAGGGCCCCCAATTCACCCCTCCACTTT.

The rearrangement links TRBV2 to TRBJ1-4; the match to TRBD1 covers 8 bases. The junction had 7 bases not matched to a gene; V was cut back by 6 bases and J by 7 bases. From germline, CDR1 is SNHLY and CDR2 FYNNEI. This CDR3 has 14 amino acids. The DNA for the CDR3 is TGTGCCAGCAGCCCCGGACAGGGAGTTGAAAAACTGTTTTTT. Translated, it gives CASSPGQGVEKLFF.

V is TRBV24-1 and J is TRBJ2-2; unclear D gene. CDR3 length equals 14 residues. Trimming left V 2 bases short and J 3 bases short, with 6 bases between. CDR1 and CDR2 (germline): KGHDR, SFDVKD. The CDR3 reads CATSDWVHTGELFF. The CDR3 DNA reads as TGTGCCACCAGTGATTGGGTGCACACCGGGGAGCTGTTTTTT.

This chain connects TRBV7-2 to TRBJ2-5; D gene ambiguous. Germline CDR1 reads SGHTA; CDR2 reads FQGNSA. The ends were cut back, 3 bases at V and 5 bases at J, with 10 bases in the middle. This CDR3 is built from 13 residues. DNA of the CDR3: TGTGCCAGCAGCTTGTCCGATTCGGAGACCCAGTACTTC. This gives the protein CASSLSDSETQYF.

In its sample, this clone was seen a few times. The V and J genes are TRBV6-5 and TRBJ1-3; perhaps TRBD1 as D (5 bases). CDR3 length: 14 residues. CDR1 is MNHEY and CDR2 is SVGAGI in the germline V gene. V lost 7 bases, J lost 2 bases, and 12 bases lay in between. The CDR3 DNA sequence: TGTGCCAGCACCTCTCGGGGGGCTGGAAACACCATATATTTT. This translates into CASTSRGAGNTIYF.

In the case of this clone: The sample has other DNA sequences that encode this CDR3 too. The rearrangement joins TRBV29-1 to TRBJ1-1, with 9 bases that match TRBD1. Germline-derived CDR1 and CDR2 are SQVTM and ANQGSEA. V shed 6 bases and J 0 bases; nucleotides not matched to a gene: 5. The CDR3 loop spans 14 amino acids. CDR3 sequence reads: CSVGGQGMNTEAFF. The CDR3 DNA reads TGCAGCGTGGGAGGACAGGGGATGAACACTGAAGCTTTCTTT.

A single count supports this clone. The chain joins TRBV9 to TRBJ2-5; 11 nucleotides agree with TRBD2. After removal of 0 bases from V and 4 bases from J, the junction contained 5 bases not matched to a gene. Germline assignment: CDR1 SGDLS and CDR2 YYNGEE. The CDR3 spans 16 residues. CDR3 amino acids: CASSVDLAGGRETQYF. In DNA, the CDR3 is TGTGCCAGCAGCGTAGATCTAGCGGGAGGTCGAGAGACCCAGTACTTC.

The sample holds one count of this clone. The J gene is TRBJ1-2, the V gene TRBV5-1; D is ambiguous. The V end lost 0 bases, the J end lost 2 bases, and 5 bases lay between the germline ends. Germline CDR1 reads SGHRS; CDR2 reads YFSETQ. The CDR3 spans 13 residues. CDR3 region: CASSLDKNYGYTF. CDR3 bases: TGCGCCAGCAGCTTGGACAAAAACTATGGCTACACCTTC.

This sequence joins TRBV27 and TRBJ1-1; TRBD1 agrees at 12 bases. The trim removed 5 bases at V and 1 base at J, leaving 11 bases unmatched. This CDR3 is built from 18 residues. CDR1 and CDR2 (germline): MNHEY, SMNVEV (reference sequence). The CDR3 coding sequence is TGTGCCAGCAGTCCGAGGGACAGGGGGCGCAGAACGAACACTGAAGCTTTCTTT. Protein sequence: CASSPRDRGRRTNTEAFF.

The CDR3 region is CASSKRPDTGPQHF. DNA for the CDR3: TGTGCCAGCAGCAAAAGGCCCGACACGGGGCCCCAGCATTTT. The V call is TRBV11-2, the J call TRBJ1-5; D is unresolved. This CDR3 comprises 14 residues. Germline V gene sequence: CDR1 SGHAT, CDR2 FQNNGV. Deletions cut 5 bases from V and 9 bases from J, with 17 bases between.

CDR3 sequence (DNA): TGCGCCAGCCGCCACCTAGGTAGGGGGGGCGGCTACGAGCAGTACTTC. It translates to CASRHLGRGGGYEQYF. J is TRBJ2-7 and V is TRBV5-1, with D perhaps TRBD2 (7 bases). V was pared by 7 bases and J by 3 bases, with 23 bases between. CDR1 is SGHRS and CDR2 is YFSETQ in the germline V gene. CDR3 length: 16 residues. The full variable domain, in which reference TRBV5-1 and TRBJ2-7 provide the parts outside the CDR3, is KAGVTQTPRYLIKTRGQQVTLSCSPISGHRSVSWYQQTPGQGLQFLFEYFSETQRNKGNFPGRFSGRQFSNSRSEMNVSTLELGDSALYLCASRHLGRGGGYEQYFGPGTRLTVT.

The chain combines TRBV19 with TRBJ1-4, with 9 bases that match TRBD1. The V and J ends lost 3 bases and 5 bases, in that order; junction bases with no gene match: 10. The CDR3 is 17 residues long. Per the germline V gene, CDR1 is LNHDA and CDR2 is SQIVND (reference sequence). DNA for the CDR3: TGTGCCAGTAGTATCTCCACTTGGACAGGGGAAAATGAAAAACTGTTTTTT. It translates to CASSISTWTGENEKLFF.

This clone was recorded only once. The gene calls are TRBV12-3 or TRBV12-4 and TRBJ1-1, with D unresolved. Trimming removed 2 bases from V and 0 bases from J, with 4 bases in between. This CDR3 comprises 13 residues. The CDR3 DNA is TGTGCCAGCAGTTTATACCTGAACACTGAAGCTTTCTTT. Protein product: CASSLYLNTEAFF.

The CDR3: CASSSRLSHYTGDYGYTF. The CDR3 bases are TGCGCCAGCAGCTCCCGACTTAGTCACTACACGGGGGACTATGGCTACACCTTC. V usage is TRBV5-1 and J usage is TRBJ1-2; D perhaps matches TRBD1 (5 bases). The CDR3 spans 18 residues. The V gene lost 3 bases and the J gene lost 3 bases, with 24 bases spanning the gap. CDR1 and CDR2 from the germline V gene are SGHRS and YFSETQ.